The rows below give T cell receptor beta chains drawn from one sample of a study of shared clonotypes between healthy human individuals. TCRdb's copy holds only in-frame clones and misses some; the assay was immunoSEQ multiplex PCR. Of about 2.4 million clones listed, roughly 93% are singletons. Specimen: naive CD4+ T cells from PBMCs. Every receptor here comes from a man aged 18-30 years in good health. Some clones in this sample may be carry-over from other donors' samples. Both conserved end residues are part of each CDR3. A D gene is named only where the DNA matches it firmly. The size field is filled for only some rows; it gives once, few, many or a size class.

>TRBV19|TRBJ2-7|18|TRBD2|.
TGTGCCAGTAGTATACGGGGACTAGCGGGATCGAAGGGCTACGAGCAGTACTTC
CASSIRGLAGSKGYEQYF
>TRBV5-1|TRBJ2-7|15|.|.
TGCGCCAGCAGCTTGCTCCCAGGATCCTCCTACGAGCAGTACTTC
CASSLLPGSSYEQYF
>TRBV5-1|TRBJ2-6|15|.|.
TGCGCCAGCAGCTTGGTTGTCTCTGGGGCCAACGTCCTGACTTTC
CASSLVVSGANVLTF
>TRBV7-3|TRBJ1-2|14|TRBD1|.
TGTGCCAGCAGCTCGACAGGGGGCCCCAATGGCTACACCTTC
CASSSTGGPNGYTF
>TRBV30|TRBJ1-1|12|.|few
TGTGCCTGGAGTAGGATGAACACTGAAGCTTTCTTT
CAWSRMNTEAFF
>TRBV25-1|TRBJ1-6|15|.|.
TGTGCCAGCAGTGAATGGCGGGTAGATAATTCACCCCTCCACTTT
CASSEWRVDNSPLHF
>TRBV5-8|TRBJ1-2|13|.|.
TGTGCCAGCAGGCTGACAGGAGGGGCTGGCTACACCTTC
CASRLTGGAGYTF
>TRBV5-1|TRBJ2-5|13|TRBD2|.
TGCGCCAGCAGGGGGGGGGTCCAAGAGACCCAGTACTTC
CASRGGVQETQYF
>TRBV7-2|TRBJ2-1|19|TRBD2|.
TGTGCCAGCAGCTCAAGGGGGACTAGCGGGAGTAGGGATAGAAATGAGCAGTTCTTC
CASSSRGTSGSRDRNEQFF
>TRBV6-5|TRBJ2-3|14|.|.
TGTGCCAGCAGGCCCCATGTGGGCACAGATACGCAGTATTTT
CASRPHVGTDTQYF
>TRBV23-1|TRBJ2-7|15|TRBD1|.
TGCGCCAGCAGTCAATCGGGACAGGGACCCGACGAGCAGTACTTC
CASSQSGQGPDEQYF
>TRBV5-1|TRBJ2-3|16|TRBD2|.
TGCGCCAGCAGCTTGGCCCCTAGCGGGACTGGAGATACGCAGTATTTT
CASSLAPSGTGDTQYF
>TRBV6-1|TRBJ1-2|12|.|.
TGTGCCAGCAGTGACGGGCACTATGGCTACACCTTC
CASSDGHYGYTF
>TRBV6-1|TRBJ1-4|13|TRBD1|few
TGTGCCAGCAGTGGACAGGGGAATGAAAAACTGTTTTTT
CASSGQGNEKLFF
>TRBV6-5|TRBJ2-5|13|.|.
TGTGCCAGCAGTTACCCAGGACAAGAGACCCAGTACTTC
CASSYPGQETQYF
>TRBV6-6|TRBJ2-3|15|TRBD2|.
TGTGCCAGCAGTTTAGGGGCGGGAGTCGAGAATACGCAGTATTTT
CASSLGAGVENTQYF
>TRBV9|TRBJ2-3|14|.|.
TGTGCCAGCAGCGTGCCTTCTAGCACAGATACGCAGTATTTT
CASSVPSSTDTQYF
>TRBV7-9|TRBJ1-5|16|.|.
TGTGCCAGCAGCTTAGGATCCGGACCCGACGGCCGGCCCCAGCATTTT
CASSLGSGPDGRPQHF
>TRBV21-1|TRBJ2-2|18|.|.
TGTGCCAGCATGGGGCAGGAGAGGCAGGGGCCGAACACCGGGGAGCTGTTTTTT
CASMGQERQGPNTGELFF
>TRBV5-5|TRBJ1-2|14|TRBD1|.
TGTGCCAGCAGCTTGGTCAGGGGGCCTGGTGGCTACACCTTC
CASSLVRGPGGYTF
>TRBV28|TRBJ1-1|14|TRBD1|.
TGTGCCAGCAGTTCGACAGGGGGTAGGACTGAAGCTTTCTTT
CASSSTGGRTEAFF
>TRBV5-6|TRBJ2-2|14|.|.
TGTGCCAGCAGGAAGCGAGCTAACACCGGGGAGCTGTTTTTT
CASRKRANTGELFF
>TRBV10-2|TRBJ2-7|13|.|.
TGCGCCAGCAGTGACAGGGATGGATACGAGCAGTACTTC
CASSDRDGYEQYF
>TRBV7-9|TRBJ2-7|15|TRBD1|.
TGTGCCAGCAGCAACGCCGGGACAGAACTCTACGAGCAGTACTTC
CASSNAGTELYEQYF
>TRBV28|TRBJ2-7|13|.|.
TGTGCCAGCAGTTTTATGGGAGGAGACGAGCAGTACTTC
CASSFMGGDEQYF
>TRBV18|TRBJ2-5|14|TRBD2|.
TGTGCCAGCTCACCGGCTAGCGGCCAAGAGACCCAGTACTTC
CASSPASGQETQYF